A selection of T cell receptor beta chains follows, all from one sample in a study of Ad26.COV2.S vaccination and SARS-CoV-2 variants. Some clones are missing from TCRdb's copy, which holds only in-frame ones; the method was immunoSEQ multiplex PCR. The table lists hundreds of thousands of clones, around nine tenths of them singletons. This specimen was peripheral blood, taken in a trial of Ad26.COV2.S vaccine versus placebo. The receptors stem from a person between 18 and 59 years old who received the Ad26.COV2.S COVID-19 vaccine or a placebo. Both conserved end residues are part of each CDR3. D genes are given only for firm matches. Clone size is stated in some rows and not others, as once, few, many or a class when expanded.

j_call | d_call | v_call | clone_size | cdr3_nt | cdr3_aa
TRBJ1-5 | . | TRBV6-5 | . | TGTGCCAGCAGCCCGGGACAAGATCAGCCCCAGCATTTT | CASSPGQDQPQHF
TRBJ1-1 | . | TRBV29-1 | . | TGCAGCGTTGCCGGGGGATCGAGTCCTCTAGACACTGAAGCTTTCTTT | CSVAGGSSPLDTEAFF
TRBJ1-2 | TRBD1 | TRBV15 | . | TGTGCCACCAGCAACACCGGGACAGGGATATATGGCTACACCTTC | CATSNTGTGIYGYTF
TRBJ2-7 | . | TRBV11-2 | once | TGTGCCAGCAGCTTAGTTGCTAGCGCATACGAGCAGTACTTC | CASSLVASAYEQYF
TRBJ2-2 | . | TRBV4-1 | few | TGCGCCAGCAGCCAAGTGCGGACCGGGGAGCTGTTTTTT | CASSQVRTGELFF
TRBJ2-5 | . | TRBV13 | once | TGTGCCAGCAGCTTAAGACAGGTGGTTCAGGAGACCCAGTACTTC | CASSLRQVVQETQYF
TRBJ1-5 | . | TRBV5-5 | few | TGTGCCAGCAGCTTCCAGGGGAATAGCAATCAGCCCCAGCATTTT | CASSFQGNSNQPQHF
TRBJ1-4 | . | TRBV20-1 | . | TGCAGTGCAAGTCAGGGCCCCGAAAAACTGTTTTTT | CSASQGPEKLFF
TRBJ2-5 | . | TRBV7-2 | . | TGTGCCAGCACACGACAGGACCGGGAGACCCAGTACTTC | CASTRQDRETQYF
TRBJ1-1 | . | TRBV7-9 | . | TGTGCCAGCAGCTTCAGTGCCGGGGAAGCTTTCTTT | CASSFSAGEAFF
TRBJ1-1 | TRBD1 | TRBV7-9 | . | TGTGCCAGCAGCCCAGGTGAGACAGGGGGTACTGAAGCTTTCTTT | CASSPGETGGTEAFF
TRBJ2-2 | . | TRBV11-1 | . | TGTGCCAGCAGCTTACTCACCCAGGGCACCGGGGAGCTGTTTTTT | CASSLLTQGTGELFF
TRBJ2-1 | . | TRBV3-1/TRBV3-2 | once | TGTGCCAGCAGCCAAGAATTGACGTCGGAGCAGTTCTTC | CASSQELTSEQFF
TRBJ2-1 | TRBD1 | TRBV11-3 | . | TGTGCCAGCAGCTTCGGACAGGGGGCGCGGAATGAGCAGTTCTTC | CASSFGQGARNEQFF